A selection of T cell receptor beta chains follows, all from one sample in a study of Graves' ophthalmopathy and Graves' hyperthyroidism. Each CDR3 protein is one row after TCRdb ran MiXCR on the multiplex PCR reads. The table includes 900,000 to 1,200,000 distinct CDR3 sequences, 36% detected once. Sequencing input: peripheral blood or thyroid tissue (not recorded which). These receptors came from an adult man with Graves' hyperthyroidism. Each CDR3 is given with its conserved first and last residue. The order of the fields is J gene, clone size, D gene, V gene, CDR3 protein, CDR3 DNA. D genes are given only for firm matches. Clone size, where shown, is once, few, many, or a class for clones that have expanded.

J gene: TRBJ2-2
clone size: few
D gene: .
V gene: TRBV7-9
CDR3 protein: CASSLPGGSGELFF
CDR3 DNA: TGTGCCAGCAGCCTCCCCGGGGGTTCCGGGGAGCTGTTTTTT

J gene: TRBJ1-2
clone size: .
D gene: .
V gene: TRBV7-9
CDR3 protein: CASTQTEVEGYTF
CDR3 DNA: TGTGCCAGCACCCAGACGGAGGTCGAGGGCTACACCTTC

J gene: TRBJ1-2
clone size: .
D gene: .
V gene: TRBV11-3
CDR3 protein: CASSRIPGSYGYTF
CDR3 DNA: TGTGCCAGCAGCCGCATCCCAGGGAGCTATGGCTACACCTTC

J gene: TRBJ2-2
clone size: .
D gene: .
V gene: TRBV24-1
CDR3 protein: CATKQGTTGELFF
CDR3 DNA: TGTGCCACCAAACAGGGAACCACCGGGGAGCTGTTTTTT

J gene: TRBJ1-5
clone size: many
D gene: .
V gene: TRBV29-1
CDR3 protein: CSAVTADQPQHF
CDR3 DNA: TGCAGCGCTGTGACAGCCGATCAGCCCCAGCATTTT

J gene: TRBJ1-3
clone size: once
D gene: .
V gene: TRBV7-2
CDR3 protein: CASDMGGAGNTIYF
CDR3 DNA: TGTGCCAGCGACATGGGGGGGGCTGGAAACACCATATATTTT

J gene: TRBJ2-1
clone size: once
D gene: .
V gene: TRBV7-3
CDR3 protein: CASSLTGDNEQFF
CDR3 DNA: TGTGCCAGCAGCTTAACGGGAGATAATGAGCAGTTCTTC

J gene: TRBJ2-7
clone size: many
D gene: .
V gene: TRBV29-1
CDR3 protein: CSVAWDRPEQYF
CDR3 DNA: TGCAGCGTGGCCTGGGACCGTCCGGAGCAGTACTTC

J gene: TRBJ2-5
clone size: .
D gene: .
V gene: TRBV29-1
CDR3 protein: CSVAEGFETQYF
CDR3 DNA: TGCAGCGTTGCCGAGGGGTTTGAGACCCAGTACTTC

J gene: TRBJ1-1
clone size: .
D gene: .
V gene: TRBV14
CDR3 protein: CASGTGGSYTEAFF
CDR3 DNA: TGTGCCAGCGGGACCGGGGGGAGTTACACTGAAGCTTTCTTT

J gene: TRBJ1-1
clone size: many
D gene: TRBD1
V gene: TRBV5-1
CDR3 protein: CASSSWTGDTEAFF
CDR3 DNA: TGCGCCAGCAGCTCCTGGACAGGGGACACTGAAGCTTTCTTT

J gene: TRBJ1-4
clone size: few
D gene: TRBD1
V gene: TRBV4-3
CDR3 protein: CTSSQGQGASEKLFF
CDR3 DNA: TGCACCAGCAGCCAAGGACAGGGGGCTTCTGAAAAACTGTTTTTT

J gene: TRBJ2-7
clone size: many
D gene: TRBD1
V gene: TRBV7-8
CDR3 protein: CASSLRDRGNYEQYF
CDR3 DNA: TGTGCCAGCAGCTTAAGGGACAGGGGCAACTACGAGCAGTACTTC

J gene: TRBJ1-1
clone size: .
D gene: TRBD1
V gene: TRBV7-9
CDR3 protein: CASSQPGQGNRAFF
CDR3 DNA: TGTGCCAGCAGCCAGCCGGGACAGGGGAATCGGGCTTTCTTT

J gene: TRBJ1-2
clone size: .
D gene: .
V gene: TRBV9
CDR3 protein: CASSVAALYGYTF
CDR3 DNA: TGTGCCAGCAGCGTAGCCGCACTCTATGGCTACACCTTC

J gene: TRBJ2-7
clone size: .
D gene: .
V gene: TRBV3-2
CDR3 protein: CASSQEQRRGWDEQYF
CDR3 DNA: TGTGCCAGCAGCCAAGAACAGCGGAGGGGGTGGGACGAGCAGTACTTC

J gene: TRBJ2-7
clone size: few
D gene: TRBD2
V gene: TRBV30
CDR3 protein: CAWSGESGRAVQYF
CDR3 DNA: TGTGCCTGGAGTGGCGAGAGCGGGAGGGCTGTGCAGTACTTC

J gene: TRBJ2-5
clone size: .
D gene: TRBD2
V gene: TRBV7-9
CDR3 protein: CATTGGGETQYF
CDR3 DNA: TGTGCCACCACCGGGGGAGGGGAGACCCAGTACTTC

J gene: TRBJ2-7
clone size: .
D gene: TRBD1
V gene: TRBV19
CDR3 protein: CASSIGAVGQGLYEQYF
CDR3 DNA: TGTGCCAGTAGTATTGGAGCTGTGGGACAGGGCCTTTACGAGCAGTACTTC

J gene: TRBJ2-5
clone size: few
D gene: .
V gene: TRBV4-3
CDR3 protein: CASSQDGDGEETQYF
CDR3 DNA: TGCGCCAGCAGCCAAGATGGGGACGGCGAAGAGACCCAGTACTTC

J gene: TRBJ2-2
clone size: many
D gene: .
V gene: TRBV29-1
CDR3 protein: CSAVPGNWDTGELFF
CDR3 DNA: TGCAGCGCTGTACCGGGGAACTGGGACACCGGGGAGCTGTTTTTT

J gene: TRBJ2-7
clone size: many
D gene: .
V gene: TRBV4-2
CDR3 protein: CASSQGGAVGYEQYF
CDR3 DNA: TGTGCCAGCAGCCAAGGAGGGGCGGTCGGCTACGAGCAGTACTTC

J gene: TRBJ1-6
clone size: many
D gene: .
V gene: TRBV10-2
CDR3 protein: CASSVRDTDNSPLHF
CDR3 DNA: TGCGCCAGCAGTGTTCGGGACACCGATAATTCACCCCTCCACTTT

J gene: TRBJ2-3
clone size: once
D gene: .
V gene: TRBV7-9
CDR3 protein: CASILARSTDTQYF
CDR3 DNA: TGTGCCAGCATCTTAGCGAGAAGCACAGATACGCAGTATTTT

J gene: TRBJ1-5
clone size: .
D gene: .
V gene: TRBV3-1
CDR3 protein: CASSPRRGQPQHF
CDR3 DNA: TGTGCCAGCAGCCCTCGACGAGGCCAGCCCCAGCATTTT

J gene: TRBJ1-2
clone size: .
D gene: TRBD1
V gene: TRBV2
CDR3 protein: CASSEGTGAYGYTF
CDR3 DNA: TGTGCCAGCAGTGAAGGGACAGGGGCCTATGGCTACACCTTC

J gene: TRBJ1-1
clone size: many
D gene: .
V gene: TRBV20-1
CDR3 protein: CSALQTNTEAFF
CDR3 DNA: TGCAGTGCTCTCCAGACAAACACTGAAGCTTTCTTT

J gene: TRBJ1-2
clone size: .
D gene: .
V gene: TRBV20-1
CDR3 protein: CSAHEYTF
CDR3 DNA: TGCAGTGCTCATGAGTACACCTTC

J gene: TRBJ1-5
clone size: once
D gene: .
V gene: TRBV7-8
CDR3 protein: CAGSARPLLAGDQPQHF
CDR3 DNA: TGTGCCGGCAGCGCTCGGCCTCTCTTGGCAGGGGATCAGCCCCAGCATTTT

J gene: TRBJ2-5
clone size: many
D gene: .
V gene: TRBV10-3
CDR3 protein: CAISARHQETQYF
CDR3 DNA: TGTGCCATCAGTGCTAGGCACCAAGAGACCCAGTACTTC

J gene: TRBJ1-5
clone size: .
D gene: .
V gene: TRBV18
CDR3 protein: CASSPSRRDQPQHF
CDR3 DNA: TGTGCCAGCTCACCATCCCGCAGGGATCAGCCCCAGCATTTT

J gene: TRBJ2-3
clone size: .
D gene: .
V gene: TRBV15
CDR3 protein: CATSRGRGATDTQYF
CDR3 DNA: TGTGCCACCAGCAGAGGTCGGGGGGCCACAGATACGCAGTATTTT

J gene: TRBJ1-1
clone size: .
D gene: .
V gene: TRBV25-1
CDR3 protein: CASSPRDLIRDTEAFF
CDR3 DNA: TGTGCCAGCAGTCCCCGGGACCTTATCAGGGACACTGAAGCTTTCTTT

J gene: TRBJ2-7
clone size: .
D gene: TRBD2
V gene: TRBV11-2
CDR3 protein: CASRYLAGGRYEQYF
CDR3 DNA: TGTGCCAGCAGGTATCTAGCGGGAGGTCGGTACGAGCAGTACTTC

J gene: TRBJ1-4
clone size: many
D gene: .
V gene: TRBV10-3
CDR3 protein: CAISERSDSLNEKLFF
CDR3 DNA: TGTGCCATCAGTGAGCGCTCGGACAGCTTAAATGAAAAACTGTTTTTT

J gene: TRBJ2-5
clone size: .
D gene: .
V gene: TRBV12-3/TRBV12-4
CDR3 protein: CASKTGTSKFF
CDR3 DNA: TGTGCCAGCAAGACCGGGACCTCAAAGTTCTTC

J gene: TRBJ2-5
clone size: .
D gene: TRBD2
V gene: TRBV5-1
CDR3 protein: CASSPLTSGEETQYF
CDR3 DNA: TGTGCCAGCAGTCCTCTGACTAGCGGGGAAGAGACCCAGTACTTC

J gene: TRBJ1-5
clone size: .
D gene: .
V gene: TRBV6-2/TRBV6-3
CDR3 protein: CASSNGQHNQPQHF
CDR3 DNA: TGTGCCAGCAGCAACGGACAGCACAATCAGCCCCAGCATTTT

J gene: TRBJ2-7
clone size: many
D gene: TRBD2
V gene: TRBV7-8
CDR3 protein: CASSYSGSTYEQYF
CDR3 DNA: TGTGCCAGCAGCTACAGCGGGAGCACTTACGAGCAGTACTTC

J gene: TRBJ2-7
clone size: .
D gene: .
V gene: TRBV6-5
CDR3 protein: CASKGEEFYEQYF
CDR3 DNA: TGTGCCAGCAAAGGGGAAGAATTCTACGAGCAGTACTTC

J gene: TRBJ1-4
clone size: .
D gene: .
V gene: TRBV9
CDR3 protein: CASSAGGTNEKLFF
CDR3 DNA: TGTGCCAGCAGCGCGGGGGGGACTAATGAAAAACTGTTTTTT

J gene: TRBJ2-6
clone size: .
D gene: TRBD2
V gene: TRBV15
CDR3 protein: CAASRGTAGAGANVLTF
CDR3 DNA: TGTGCCGCCAGCAGAGGTACAGCGGGAGCTGGGGCCAACGTCCTGACTTTC

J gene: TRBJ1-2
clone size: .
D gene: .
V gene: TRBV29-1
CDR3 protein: CSVTGSNYGYTF
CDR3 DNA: TGCAGCGTTACAGGGTCTAACTATGGCTACACCTTC

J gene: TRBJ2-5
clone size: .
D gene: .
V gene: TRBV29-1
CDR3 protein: CSVEVQTQYF
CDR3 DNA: TGCAGCGTTGAAGTTCAGACCCAGTACTTC

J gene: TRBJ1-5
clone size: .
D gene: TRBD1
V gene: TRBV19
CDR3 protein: CASSAGQGYEHF
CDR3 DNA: TGTGCCAGTAGTGCGGGACAGGGTTACGAGCATTTT

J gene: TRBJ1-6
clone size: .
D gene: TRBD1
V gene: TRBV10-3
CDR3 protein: CAISDPTGGNSPLHF
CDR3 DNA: TGTGCCATCAGTGACCCGACAGGGGGAAATTCACCCCTCCACTTT

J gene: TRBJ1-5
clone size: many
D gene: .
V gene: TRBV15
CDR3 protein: CATSRDGWDQPQHF
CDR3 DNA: TGTGCCACCAGCAGAGATGGTTGGGATCAGCCCCAGCATTTT

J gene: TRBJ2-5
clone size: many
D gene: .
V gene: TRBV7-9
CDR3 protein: CASSLGWRAQETQYF
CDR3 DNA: TGTGCCAGCAGCTTAGGATGGAGGGCCCAAGAGACCCAGTACTTC

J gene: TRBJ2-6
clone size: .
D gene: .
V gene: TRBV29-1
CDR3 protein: CSVGGGVSSGANVLTF
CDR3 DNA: TGCAGCGTTGGCGGCGGGGTTTCCTCCGGGGCCAACGTCCTGACTTTC

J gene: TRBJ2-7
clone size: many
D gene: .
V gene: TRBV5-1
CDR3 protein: CASSPGIAYEQYF
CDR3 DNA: TGCGCCAGCAGCCCAGGAATAGCCTACGAGCAGTACTTC

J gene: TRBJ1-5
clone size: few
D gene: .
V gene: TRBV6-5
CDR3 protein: CASSSNGPQPQHF
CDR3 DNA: TGTGCCAGCAGTTCGAACGGCCCCCAGCCCCAGCATTTT

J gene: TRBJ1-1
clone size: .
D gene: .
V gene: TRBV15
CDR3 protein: CATSRDTGTNEAFF
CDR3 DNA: TGTGCCACCAGCAGAGATACGGGAACTAATGAAGCTTTCTTT

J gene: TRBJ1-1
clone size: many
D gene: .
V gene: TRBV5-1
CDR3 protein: CASSWGPVGSPEAFF
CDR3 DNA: TGCGCCAGCAGCTGGGGGCCGGTGGGAAGCCCTGAAGCTTTCTTT

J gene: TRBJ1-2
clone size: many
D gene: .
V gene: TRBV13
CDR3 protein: CASSSPGSYRYGYTF
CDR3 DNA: TGTGCCAGCAGCTCACCAGGGAGTTATCGGTATGGCTACACCTTC

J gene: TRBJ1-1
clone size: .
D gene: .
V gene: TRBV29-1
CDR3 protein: CSPHFGALNTEAFF
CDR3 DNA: TGCAGCCCCCATTTCGGGGCCTTGAACACTGAAGCTTTCTTT

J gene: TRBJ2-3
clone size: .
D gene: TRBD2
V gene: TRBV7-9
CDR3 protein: CASLLAADTDTQYF
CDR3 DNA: TGTGCCAGCTTGCTAGCGGCAGACACAGATACGCAGTATTTT

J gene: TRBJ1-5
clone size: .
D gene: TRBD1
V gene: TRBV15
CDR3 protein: CATSRETGLSQPQHF
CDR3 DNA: TGTGCCACCAGCAGAGAGACAGGGTTGAGTCAGCCCCAGCATTTT

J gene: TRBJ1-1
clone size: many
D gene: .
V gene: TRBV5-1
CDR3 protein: CASSLGQASTEAFF
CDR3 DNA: TGCGCCAGCAGCTTGGGTCAGGCGTCCACTGAAGCTTTCTTT

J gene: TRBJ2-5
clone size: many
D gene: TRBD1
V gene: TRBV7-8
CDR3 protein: CASPGTGGTQYF
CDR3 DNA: TGTGCCAGCCCCGGGACAGGGGGGACCCAGTACTTC